Below are 20 T cell receptor beta chains sequenced from a single sample in a study of T cells after yellow fever vaccination. TCRdb reprocessed the 5' RACE reads with MiXCR, giving one entry per CDR3 protein. The data contain 100,000 to 150,000 distinct CDR3 sequences, 5.5% to 8% of them seen just once; the ten biggest clones take up 2.5% to 3%. Material: CD4+ T cells sorted from PBMCs, obtained about 49 days after the first yellow fever vaccination. All receptors come from a young man who received the YFV17D yellow fever vaccine.

This clonotype was detected many times. This chain joins TRBV27 and TRBJ2-7; 8 positions agree with TRBD1. J gave up 2 bases and V 6 bases, and 3 bases lay outside the gene matches. CDR3 length: 13 residues. CDR1 is MNHEY and CDR2 is SMNVEV in the germline V gene (reference sequence). CDR3 coding DNA: TGTGCCAGCAGGGGGACAGGTACCTACGAGCAGTACGTC. This encodes CASRGTGTYEQYV.

Many counts were recorded for this clonotype. As DNA, the CDR3 is TGTGCCACCAGTGATTCAGTAACTAATGAAAAACTGTTTTTT. Protein sequence: CATSDSVTNEKLFF. The chain employs TRBV24-1 and TRBJ1-4; D is unclear. This CDR3 comprises 14 residues. The germline V gene encodes CDR1 KGHDR and CDR2 SFDVKD. The germline V and J ends were trimmed by 2 bases and 1 base, with 4 bases remaining between them.

This clonotype was counted ten times or more. The chain employs TRBV5-6 and TRBJ2-1; 8 nucleotides agree with TRBD1. The CDR3 sequence is 15 residues long. Germline loops: CDR1 SGHDT, CDR2 YYEEEE. Germline trimming cut 5 bases from V and 4 bases from J; bases unmatched to any gene: 8. The CDR3 DNA is TGTGCCAGCAGTAGGACAGGGTGGCGGTACAATGAGCAGTTCTTC. This sequence encodes CASSRTGWRYNEQFF.

This clonotype was observed many times. This chain connects TRBV5-1 to TRBJ2-5; D is undetermined. This CDR3 is 14 amino acids long. The ends were cut back, 0 bases at V and 4 bases at J, with 10 bases in the middle. Looked up from germline, CDR1 is SGHRS and CDR2 is YFSETQ. CDR3: CASSLARMRETQYF. The CDR3 DNA reads TGCGCCAGCAGCTTGGCTAGAATGAGAGAGACCCAGTACTTC.

This clonotype was detected ten times or more. The gene calls are TRBV6-5 and TRBJ2-7; 11 nucleotides line up with TRBD1. Trimming at V came to 6 bases and at J to 0 bases, leaving 7 bases not matched to a gene. Looked up from germline, CDR1 is MNHEY and CDR2 is SVGAGI. The CDR3 has 16 amino acids. In nucleotides, the CDR3 is TGTGCCAGCAGACCTTCCGGGACAGGGGGCTCCTACGAGCAGTACGTC. Encoded protein: CASRPSGTGGSYEQYV.

This clonotype showed up many times. The V and J genes are TRBV11-2 and TRBJ1-1, with no clear D. The CDR3 covers 12 residues. Trimming cost V 3 bases and J 6 bases, with 8 bases left between them. Germline CDR1 and CDR2: SGHAT and FQNNGV. This chain's CDR3 is CASSFPGAEAFF. The CDR3, as DNA: TGTGCCAGCAGCTTCCCGGGAGCTGAAGCTTTCTTT. The full variable domain, completed using reference TRBV11-2 and TRBJ1-1, is EAGVAQSPRYKIIEKRQSVAFWCNPISGHATLYWYQQILGQGPKLLIQFQNNGVVDDSQLPKDRFSAERLKGVDSTLKIQPAKLEDSAVYLCASSFPGAEAFFGQGTRLTVV.

This clonotype was seen at least ten times. The rearrangement links TRBV7-9 to TRBJ1-5; the D is unclear. The CDR3 loop spans 12 amino acids. Germline values: CDR1 SEHNR, CDR2 FQNEAQ (reference sequence). V was trimmed by 4 bases and J by 5 bases, leaving 6 bases between them. DNA of the CDR3: TGTGCCAGCAGCTCCTACTATCAGCCCCAGCATTTT. Translating gives CASSSYYQPQHF.

Many counts were recorded for this clonotype. The chain has TRBV20-1 and TRBJ1-5, with D perhaps matching TRBD1 (5 bases). Germline CDR1 is DFQATT and CDR2 is SNEGSKA (reference sequence). Trimming pared 0 bases from V and 4 bases from J, leaving 10 bases between. The CDR3 extends over 14 amino acids. As DNA, the CDR3 is TGCAGTGCTAGAGACCGGGACGTGAATCAGCCCCAGCATTTT. Amino acid sequence: CSARDRDVNQPQHF.

This clonotype was observed a handful of times. The V gene is TRBV5-1, the J gene TRBJ1-4; D remains ambiguous. The CDR3 loop spans 14 amino acids. Germline assignment: CDR1 SGHRS and CDR2 YFSETQ. V dropped 5 bases and J dropped 6 bases, with 14 bases sitting between them. The CDR3 loop is CASSISGVDEKLFF. The CDR3 nucleotides are TGCGCCAGCAGTATATCTGGGGTGGATGAAAAACTGTTTTTT.

Many counts were recorded for this clonotype. The gene calls are TRBV20-1 and TRBJ2-3; 7 positions match TRBD2. Germline trimming cut 3 bases from V and 6 bases from J; bases unmatched to any gene: 9. The CDR3 sequence is 14 residues long. Germline CDR1 reads DFQATT; CDR2 reads SNEGSKA (reference sequence). The CDR3 protein is CSASGGGNLDTQYF. The CDR3 nucleotides read TGCAGTGCTAGTGGCGGGGGAAATTTGGATACGCAGTATTTT.

The chain combines TRBV19 with TRBJ2-5; 13 bases fit TRBD2. From germline, CDR1 is LNHDA and CDR2 SQIVND (reference sequence). This CDR3 spans 16 amino acids. V shed 3 bases and J 2 bases; nucleotides not matched to a gene: 3. In DNA, the CDR3 is TGTGCCAGTAGTATGGGGGGACTAGCGGGGCAAGAGACCCAGTACTTC. Its protein product is CASSMGGLAGQETQYF.

This clonotype was detected ten times or more. The chain has TRBV5-1 and TRBJ2-7; 9 nucleotides line up with TRBD2. CDR1 and CDR2 from the germline V gene are SGHRS and YFSETQ. The ends lost 1 base at V and 1 base at J; junction bases unmatched: 6. The CDR3 runs to 16 residues. In DNA form, the CDR3 reads TGCGCCAGCAGCTTGTCTTTAGCGGGGGCGTCCTACGAGCAGTACTTC. This gives the protein CASSLSLAGASYEQYF.

This clonotype was recorded at least ten times. CDR3 sequence reads: CASRSTGATEAFF. The CDR3 DNA sequence: TGCGCCAGCCGCTCAACAGGGGCAACTGAAGCTTTCTTT. The rearrangement uses TRBV5-1 and TRBJ1-1; TRBD1 matches 7 bases. V was pared by 7 bases and J by 5 bases, with 8 bases of the junction left unmatched. CDR3 length: 13 residues. Germline V CDR1 and CDR2: SGHRS, YFSETQ.

This clonotype showed up many times. CDR3 sequence: CASSPASNSPLHF. The CDR3 region has the DNA TGTGCCAGCAGCCCAGCCTCCAATTCACCCCTCCACTTT. The rearrangement uses TRBV9 and TRBJ1-6; no definite D call. CDR3 length equals 13 residues. The V end lost 4 bases, the J end lost 7 bases, and 9 bases lay between the germline ends. CDR1 SGDLS and CDR2 YYNGEE come from the germline V gene.

This clonotype was seen only a few times. The chain joins TRBV2 to TRBJ1-4; D is possibly TRBD1 (5 bases). Germline CDR1 is SNHLY and CDR2 is FYNNEI. This CDR3 contains 15 residues. With 7 bases removed from V and 5 bases from J, the gap between germline ends came to 17 bases. Here the CDR3 reads CASTFDGGGNEKLFF. CDR3 nucleotides: TGTGCCAGCACGTTCGACGGGGGAGGAAATGAAAAACTGTTTTTT.

This clonotype was counted at least ten times. The V call is TRBV20-1, the J call TRBJ2-3; 7 bases agree with TRBD2. The ends lost 3 bases at V and 6 bases at J; junction bases unmatched: 15. The germline CDR1 and CDR2 sequences are DFQATT and SNEGSKA (reference sequence). This CDR3 has 16 amino acids. The CDR3 bases are TGCAGTGCTAGTCCCAGGGCCGGGAGGCGTTACGATACGCAGTATTTT. The encoded protein is CSASPRAGRRYDTQYF.

The V call is TRBV7-2, the J call TRBJ2-6; D might be TRBD1 (6 bases). This CDR3 is 15 amino acids long. The germline V gene encodes CDR1 SGHTA and CDR2 FQGNSA. Trimming stripped 6 bases from V and 0 bases from J, with 9 bases between. CDR3 loop: CASSRGGSGANVLTF. The CDR3 nucleotides read TGTGCCAGCAGTCGAGGGGGCTCTGGGGCCAACGTCCTGACTTTC.

The sample holds many counts of this clonotype. The CDR3 bases are TGTGCCAGCAGCTTATTGCCTGAGGACAGGGGTTACAATGAGCAGTTCTTC. This gives the protein CASSLLPEDRGYNEQFF. The chain carries TRBV7-2 and TRBJ2-1; 9 bases are a match to TRBD1. This CDR3 is 17 amino acids long. V lost 2 bases, J lost 4 bases, and 9 bases stayed unmatched. CDR1 and CDR2 from the germline V gene are SGHTA and FQGNSA.

This clonotype was observed many times. CDR3 sequence reads: CASEETGLSSGANVLTF. CDR3 nucleotides: TGTGCCAGCGAAGAAACGGGGTTGAGCTCTGGGGCCAACGTCCTGACTTTC. This chain joins TRBV2 and TRBJ2-6, with a tentative D call TRBD2 (5 bases). The CDR3 is 17 amino acids. The V end lost 8 bases, the J end lost 0 bases, and 17 bases lay between the germline ends. Germline V gene sequence: CDR1 SNHLY, CDR2 FYNNEI.

In this sample, this clonotype turned up many times. The chain has TRBV18 and TRBJ1-5; D ambiguous. Germline assignment: CDR1 KGHSH and CDR2 LQKENI. Trimming stripped 3 bases from V and 10 bases from J, with 16 bases between. The CDR3 has 14 residues. CDR3 DNA sequence: TGTGCCAGCTCACCGGGTCCCCCGGCAAGACCCCAGCATTTT. Its translation: CASSPGPPARPQHF. Full variable domain (outside the CDR3, taken from reference TRBV18 and TRBJ1-5): NAGVMQNPRHLVRRRGQEARLRCSPMKGHSHVYWYRQLPEEGLKFMVYLQKENIIDESGMPKERFSAEFPKEGPSILRIQQVVRGDSAAYFCASSPGPPARPQHFGDGTRLSIL.